Listed here are 10 T cell receptor beta chains from one sample, sequenced in a study of T cells in Graves' hyperthyroidism and ophthalmopathy (dated by TCRdb to the late 2010s). Library preparation employed multiplex PCR. TCRdb shows the sequencer as Illumina HiSeq 2000. TCR beta CDR3 regions were amplified from RNA transcripts. For the first round of RT-PCR on the TCR CDR3, the HTBI primer set was used together with the Qiagen OneStep RT-PCR kit. TCRdb trimmed public reads at Q25 via fastp, called clones via MiXCR and kept in-frame beta chains. When rows share a CDR3 protein, they turn into one entry using the most common DNA and genes. Recorded for this sample are 300,000 or so distinct CDR3 sequences; 15% to 20% of them occurred a single time. Jointly, the top ten make up roughly 31% of the sample. Sequencing was performed on blood. All receptors come from a man aged 25 to 40 with Graves' hyperthyroidism.

This clonotype was counted a few times. This chain uses TRBV5-1 with TRBJ2-2; D ambiguous. The germline V gene has CDR1 SGHRS and CDR2 YFSETQ. V lost 0 bases to trimming and J lost 2 bases, with 8 bases between them. CDR3 length: 15 residues. The CDR3 nucleotides are TGCGCCAGCAGCTTGGGGGCAGTAAACACCGGGGAGCTGTTTTTT. Its translation: CASSLGAVNTGELFF.

The chain couples TRBV5-6 to TRBJ2-5; D gene ambiguous. The germline V gene encodes CDR1 SGHDT and CDR2 YYEEEE. Trimming removed 0 bases at V and 5 bases at J, with 17 bases between. The CDR3 contains 16 residues. CDR3 bases: TGTGCCAGCAGCTTGGGTTTTAGGGTCTCTAGGGAGACCCAGTACTTC. Encoded protein: CASSLGFRVSRETQYF.

This clonotype was counted a few times. V and J are TRBV15 and TRBJ2-7, with 7 bases aligning to TRBD1. CDR3 length equals 14 residues. V lost 2 bases and J lost 5; bases outside the gene matches: 6. Germline CDR1 is LNHNV and CDR2 is YYDKDF (reference sequence). The CDR3 nucleotides are TGTGCCACCAGCAGAACGGGACAGAGCCACGAGCAGTACTTC. Protein product: CATSRTGQSHEQYF.

There are many counts of this clonotype. The gene calls are TRBV12-3 or TRBV12-4 and TRBJ1-2; TRBD1 is a possible D gene (5 bases). Trimming left V 2 bases short and J 6 bases short, with 7 bases between. The CDR3 totals 12 residues. The CDR3 spells CASSLWDDGYTF. CDR3 bases: TGTGCCAGCAGTTTATGGGACGATGGCTACACCTTC.

This clonotype has only a few counts. V and J are TRBV5-4 and TRBJ2-1; 11 nucleotides match TRBD2. The CDR3 is 16 amino acids. CDR1 is SGHNT, CDR2 YYREEE, per germline (reference sequence). The trim removed 7 bases at V and 4 bases at J, leaving 10 bases unmatched. CDR3 nucleotide sequence: TGTGCCAGCGGCACCGGGACTAGCGGAGGGTACAATGAGCAGTTCTTC. This translates into CASGTGTSGGYNEQFF.

This sequence joins TRBV5-1 and TRBJ2-1, with TRBD1 matching over 8 bases. V lost 3 bases and J lost 4; bases outside the gene matches: 6. The CDR3 length is 15 residues. The V gene's germline CDR1 is SGHRS and CDR2 YFSETQ. CDR3 amino acids: CASSWRTGTYNEQFF. The CDR3 DNA reads as TGCGCCAGCAGCTGGAGGACAGGGACGTACAATGAGCAGTTCTTC.

This clonotype was counted at least ten times. The chain couples TRBV28 to TRBJ2-3; D possibly corresponds to TRBD1 (5 bases). V lost 5 bases and J 0 bases, leaving 18 bases between the germline ends. Germline CDR1 is MDHEN and CDR2 is SYDVKM. This CDR3 region has 17 residues. CDR3 amino acids: CASSQTPTDTSTDTQYF. In nucleotides, the CDR3 is TGTGCCAGCAGTCAAACCCCGACAGATACTAGCACAGATACGCAGTATTTT.

This clonotype occurred many times. The chain links TRBV27 to TRBJ2-1; 8 nucleotides align to TRBD2. The CDR3 runs to 15 residues. CDR1 MNHEY and CDR2 SMNVEV come from the germline V gene (reference sequence). V shed 5 bases and J 5 bases; nucleotides not matched to a gene: 8. CDR3 region: CASSNGLASHNEQFF. In nucleotides, the CDR3 is TGTGCCAGCAGTAACGGACTAGCATCACACAATGAGCAGTTCTTC.

CDR3 in DNA: TGCAGTGCCGGGACCGGGACCCAAGAGACCCAGTACTTC. Protein: CSAGTGTQETQYF. V and J are TRBV20-1 and TRBJ2-5; D may match TRBD1 or TRBD2 (5 bases each). The CDR3 length is 13 residues. V gave up 6 bases and J gave up 1 base, with 12 bases separating them. The germline gives CDR1 DFQATT, CDR2 SNEGSKA (reference sequence).

This clonotype was seen at least ten times. The J gene is TRBJ2-5, the V gene TRBV27; 9 nucleotides agree with TRBD1. Trimming cost V 6 bases and J 13 bases; bases outside gene matches: 6. This CDR3 spans 11 amino acids. CDR1 is MNHEY, CDR2 SMNVEV, per germline (reference sequence). The CDR3 region is CASSQGQGAYF. The CDR3 coding sequence is TGTGCCAGCAGCCAGGGACAGGGTGCGTACTTC.